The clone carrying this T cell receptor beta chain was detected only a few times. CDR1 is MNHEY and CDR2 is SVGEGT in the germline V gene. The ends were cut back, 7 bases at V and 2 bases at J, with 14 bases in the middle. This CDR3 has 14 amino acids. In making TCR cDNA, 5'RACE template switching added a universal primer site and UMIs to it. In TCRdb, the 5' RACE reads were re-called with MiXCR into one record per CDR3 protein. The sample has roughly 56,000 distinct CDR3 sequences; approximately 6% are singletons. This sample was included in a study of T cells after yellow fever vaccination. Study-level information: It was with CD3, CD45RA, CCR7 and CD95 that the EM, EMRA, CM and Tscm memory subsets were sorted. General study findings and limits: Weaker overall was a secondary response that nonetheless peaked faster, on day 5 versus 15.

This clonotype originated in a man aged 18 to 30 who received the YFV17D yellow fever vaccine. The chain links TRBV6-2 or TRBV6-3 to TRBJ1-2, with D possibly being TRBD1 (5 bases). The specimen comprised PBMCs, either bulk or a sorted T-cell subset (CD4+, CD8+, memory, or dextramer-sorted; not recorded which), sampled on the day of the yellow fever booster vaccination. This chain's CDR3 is CASTGHNSNYGYTF. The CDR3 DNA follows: TGTGCCAGCACCGGACATAATTCAAACTATGGCTACACCTTC.